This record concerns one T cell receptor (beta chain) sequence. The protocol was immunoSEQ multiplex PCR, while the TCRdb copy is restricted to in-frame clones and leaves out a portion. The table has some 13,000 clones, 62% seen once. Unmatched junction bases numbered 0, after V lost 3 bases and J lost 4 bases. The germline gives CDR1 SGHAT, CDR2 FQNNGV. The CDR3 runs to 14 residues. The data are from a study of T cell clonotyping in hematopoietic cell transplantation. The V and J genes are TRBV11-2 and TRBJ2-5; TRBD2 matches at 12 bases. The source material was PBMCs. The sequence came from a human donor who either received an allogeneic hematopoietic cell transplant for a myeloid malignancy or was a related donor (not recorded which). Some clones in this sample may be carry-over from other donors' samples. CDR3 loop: CASSLGLAGETQYF. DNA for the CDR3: TGTGCCAGCAGCTTGGGACTAGCGGGAGAGACCCAGTACTTC.